This is a list of T cell receptor beta chains from one sample in a study of neoadjuvant nivolumab and ipilimumab in lung cancer. Sequencing was performed with immunoSEQ multiplex PCR; in TCRdb, only in-frame clones are kept and a portion is missing. The table lists roughly 18,000 clones, about 89% of them singletons, with less than 2.5% in the top ten. The input for sequencing was peripheral blood, taken before neoadjuvant nivolumab, alone or with ipilimumab. Source of these receptors: an adult with non-small cell lung cancer. The CDR3 runs from the conserved cysteine through the conserved F or W. D genes are given only for firm matches. Expanded clones get a size class; other rows say once, few or many, or leave the size out.

20	TRBV18	once	.	TRBJ2-7	TGTGCCAGCTCACCAGTACGACAGGGACTCTCTCAACACTTAACCTACGAGCAGTACTTC	CASSPVRQGLSQHLTYEQYF
12	TRBV30	.	.	TRBJ2-7	TGTGCCTGGAGTCCCAACGACTACGAGCAGTACTTC	CAWSPNDYEQYF
14	TRBV14	.	.	TRBJ2-7	TGTGCCAGCAGCCAACCGGGACTGTCCTACGAGCAGTACTTC	CASSQPGLSYEQYF
15	TRBV18	.	.	TRBJ2-7	TGTGCCAGCTCACCGGCGACAGGAGGCCTCTACGAGCAGTACTTC	CASSPATGGLYEQYF
14	TRBV9	.	.	TRBJ1-4	TGTGCCAGCAGCGTAGGGACAGATGTTGAAAAACTGTTTTTT	CASSVGTDVEKLFF
15	TRBV6-5	.	TRBD2	TRBJ2-2	TGTGCCAGCAGTCTCGGACTAGCGGGAATCGGGGAGCTGTTTTTT	CASSLGLAGIGELFF
12	TRBV30	.	.	TRBJ2-7	TGTGCCTGGAGTATTCCCCCCTACGAGCAGTACTTC	CAWSIPPYEQYF
15	TRBV11-2	.	.	TRBJ2-1	TGTGCCAGCAGCTTTCGCGGTGGCGCCTACAATGAGCAGTTCTTC	CASSFRGGAYNEQFF
13	TRBV2	once	.	TRBJ1-2	TGTGCCAGCAGTCTGGACACGAGCTATGGCTACACCTTC	CASSLDTSYGYTF
10	TRBV20-1	.	.	TRBJ2-5	TGCAGTGCTCAGATAGAGACCCAGTACTTC	CSAQIETQYF
19	TRBV11-2	.	TRBD2	TRBJ2-7	TGTGCCAGCAGCTTAGATCAGATGGTAGCGGGGGGTGGGTCTAACGGGCAGTACTTC	CASSLDQMVAGGGSNGQYF
14	TRBV5-4	.	.	TRBJ2-3	TGTGCCAGCAGCTTGGCGGGAGTGGCAGATACGCAGTATTTT	CASSLAGVADTQYF
15	TRBV7-9	.	TRBD1	TRBJ2-7	TGTGCCAGCAGTTCGACAGGGAGTAGGGCCTACGAGCAGTACTTC	CASSSTGSRAYEQYF
17	TRBV15	.	.	TRBJ2-3	TGTGCCACCAGCACGCTTCGAGGGAGCAGTGGAGCAGATACGCAGTATTTT	CATSTLRGSSGADTQYF
14	TRBV29-1	.	.	TRBJ2-2	TGCAGCGTCCTTGATTATAGCGGTGTCGGGGAGCTGTTTTTT	CSVLDYSGVGELFF
15	TRBV5-6	.	TRBD2	TRBJ2-3	TGTGCCAGCAGCCCTGGACTAGCTTACACAGATACGCAGTATTTT	CASSPGLAYTDTQYF
16	TRBV13	.	TRBD2	TRBJ2-7	TGTGCCAGCAGCTTAGGATCTAGCGGACCTTCCTACGAGCAGTACTTC	CASSLGSSGPSYEQYF
14	TRBV2	.	TRBD1	TRBJ2-5	TGTGCCAGCAGCACGGACAGGGGACAAGAGACCCAGTACTTC	CASSTDRGQETQYF
16	TRBV4-3	.	.	TRBJ1-3	TGCGCCAGCAGCCAAGATACGACAGACTCTGGAAACACCATATATTTT	CASSQDTTDSGNTIYF
14	TRBV18	.	TRBD1	TRBJ2-7	TGTGCCAGCTCACCGGGGACAGGGGGTGGCGAGCAGTACTTC	CASSPGTGGGEQYF
16	TRBV11-2	.	TRBD2	TRBJ2-1	TGTGCCAGCAGCCCCCGGACTAGCGGGAGCCACAATGAGCAGTTCTTC	CASSPRTSGSHNEQFF
11	TRBV20-1	.	.	TRBJ2-3	TGCAGTGCAAGATTACCAGATACGCAGTATTTT	CSARLPDTQYF
14	TRBV5-1	.	TRBD2	TRBJ2-2	TGCGCCAGCAGCTTGGTAGCGGGAGGGGGAGCCCTGTTTTTT	CASSLVAGGGALFF
16	TRBV18	.	.	TRBJ2-5	TGTGCCAGCTCACCACCCGGGAGTCGGGCGGGAGAGACCCAGTACTTC	CASSPPGSRAGETQYF
14	TRBV2	.	TRBD2	TRBJ2-3	TGTGCCAGCAGTGAAGTACAAGCGGGGGATACGCAGTATTTT	CASSEVQAGDTQYF
14	TRBV30	.	.	TRBJ1-5	TGTGCCTGGAGTGAAAGGAGAGGCAATCAGCCCCAGCATTTT	CAWSERRGNQPQHF
14	TRBV4-1	.	.	TRBJ2-3	TGCGCCAGCAGCCAAGAATCCCTTGGAGATACGCAGTATTTT	CASSQESLGDTQYF
18	TRBV2	few	TRBD1	TRBJ2-3	TGTGCCAGCAGTGAAGCGCCGTCCCGGACAGGAACCACAGATACGCAGTATTTT	CASSEAPSRTGTTDTQYF
15	TRBV2	.	TRBD2	TRBJ2-7	TGTGCCAGCAGTACTAGCGGGTATACTAACCACGAGCAGTACTTC	CASSTSGYTNHEQYF
14	TRBV25-1	.	.	TRBJ2-3	TGTGCCAGCAGTGACCCCGGGGTCACAGATACGCAGTATTTT	CASSDPGVTDTQYF
14	TRBV6-1	.	TRBD1	TRBJ2-7	TGTGCCAGCAGATTGACAGGGAGTACCTACGAGCAGTACTTC	CASRLTGSTYEQYF
16	TRBV7-6	.	TRBD2	TRBJ2-5	TGTGCCAGCAGCTTAAGACTAGCGGCGCCCCAAGAGACCCAGTACTTC	CASSLRLAAPQETQYF
14	TRBV30	.	.	TRBJ1-2	TGTGCCTGGAGTATAACTGTTGCGAACTATGGCTACACCTTC	CAWSITVANYGYTF
15	TRBV19	few	TRBD2	TRBJ2-1	TGTGCCAGTAGTAGACTAGCGGGATACTACAATGAGCAGTTCTTC	CASSRLAGYYNEQFF
15	TRBV4-1	.	.	TRBJ1-2	TGCGCCAGCAGCCAAGAGCAGACAGCTAACTATGGCTACACCTTC	CASSQEQTANYGYTF
12	TRBV29-1	once	.	TRBJ1-4	TGCAGCGTAACAGACACAAATGAAAAACTGTTTTTT	CSVTDTNEKLFF
16	TRBV5-4	.	TRBD1	TRBJ2-2	TGTGCCAGCAGCTCATTTTCCGGGACAGACACCGGGGAGCTGTTTTTT	CASSSFSGTDTGELFF
16	TRBV7-9	.	TRBD2	TRBJ2-2	TGTGCCAGCAGCCGGACTAGAATGAGGAGCACCGGGGAGCTGTTTTTT	CASSRTRMRSTGELFF
15	TRBV5-6	.	TRBD1	TRBJ1-2	TGTGCCAGCAGACAAATGGCAGGGGGGTCCTATGGCTACACCTTC	CASRQMAGGSYGYTF
15	TRBV5-1	.	TRBD1	TRBJ1-3	TGCGCCAGCAGCTCTGGGCGGACAGGGACCAACACCATATATTTT	CASSSGRTGTNTIYF
15	TRBV7-2	.	.	TRBJ1-4	TGTGCCAGCAGCTTAGGACAAAAGCCGATGGAAAAACTGTTTTTT	CASSLGQKPMEKLFF
14	TRBV30	.	TRBD2	TRBJ2-1	TGTGCCTGGAGTGTGGGGACTAGCGGATATGCGCAGTTCTTC	CAWSVGTSGYAQFF
14	TRBV14	.	.	TRBJ2-7	TGTGCCAGCAGCCACGCGGGAAGATCCTACGAGCAGTACTTC	CASSHAGRSYEQYF
13	TRBV29-1	.	TRBD1	TRBJ1-1	TGCAGCGTCTCGGACAGGGGGTACACTGAAGCTTTCTTT	CSVSDRGYTEAFF
15	TRBV18	.	.	TRBJ2-1	TGTGCCAGCTCACCAGAGTCGAGCTCCTACAATGAGCAGTTCTTC	CASSPESSSYNEQFF
14	TRBV7-8	.	.	TRBJ2-7	TGTGCCAGCAGCTTGGGGCGCTTTACCTACGAGCAGTACTTC	CASSLGRFTYEQYF
17	TRBV5-1	once	.	TRBJ1-1	TGCGCCAGCAGCTTGTCCCACGGCGGGTCGGGCGGCACTGAAGCTTTCTTT	CASSLSHGGSGGTEAFF
16	TRBV5-1	.	.	TRBJ1-1	TGCGCCAGCAGCGGAGACCGAGGGATCCGGAGCACTGAAGCTTTCTTT	CASSGDRGIRSTEAFF
15	TRBV9	.	.	TRBJ1-1	TGTGCCAGCAGCGTAGGGGTACTAGGCAGCACTGAAGCTTTCTTT	CASSVGVLGSTEAFF
15	TRBV5-6	.	.	TRBJ2-7	TGTGCCAGCAGCTCGGGCGTGCTCTTCGGCTACGAGCAGTACTTC	CASSSGVLFGYEQYF
16	TRBV4-1	.	TRBD2	TRBJ2-5	TGCGCCAGCAGCCAAGATACTAGCGGGAGCGGAGAGACCCAGTACTTC	CASSQDTSGSGETQYF
13	TRBV9	.	TRBD1	TRBJ2-7	TGTGCCAGCAGTACAGGGGGGAAGGGCGAGCAGTACTTC	CASSTGGKGEQYF